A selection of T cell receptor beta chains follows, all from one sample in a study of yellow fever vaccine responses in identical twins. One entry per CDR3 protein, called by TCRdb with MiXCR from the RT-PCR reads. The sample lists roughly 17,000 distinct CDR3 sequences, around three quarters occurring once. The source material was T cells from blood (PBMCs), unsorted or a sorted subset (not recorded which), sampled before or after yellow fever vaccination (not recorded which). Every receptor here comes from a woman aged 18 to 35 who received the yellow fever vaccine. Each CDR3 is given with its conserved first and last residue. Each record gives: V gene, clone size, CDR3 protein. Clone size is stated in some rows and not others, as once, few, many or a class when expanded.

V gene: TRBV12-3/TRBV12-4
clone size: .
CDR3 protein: CASNRPTEAGGYTF

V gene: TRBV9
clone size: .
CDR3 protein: CASSPRTFYGYTF

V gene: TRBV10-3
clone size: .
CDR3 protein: CAISPQRGDYNEQFF

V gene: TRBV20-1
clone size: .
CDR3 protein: CSARIPARDEQFF

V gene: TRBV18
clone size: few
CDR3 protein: CASSPPGGSSYEQYF

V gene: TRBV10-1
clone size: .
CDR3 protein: CASSESGTSSTDTQYF

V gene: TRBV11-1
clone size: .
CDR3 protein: CASSLKGQGPEAFF

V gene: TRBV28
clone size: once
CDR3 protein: CASSSPGQDNEKLFF

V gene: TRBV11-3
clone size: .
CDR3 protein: CASSTGTGFRTEAFF

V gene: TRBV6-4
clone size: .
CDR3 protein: CASSDGEGHNSPLHF

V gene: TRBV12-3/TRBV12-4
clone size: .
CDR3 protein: CASSLGGGPDTQYF

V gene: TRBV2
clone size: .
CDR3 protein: CASMSGTDTQYF

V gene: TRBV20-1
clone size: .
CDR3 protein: CSASSPLAASYNEQFF

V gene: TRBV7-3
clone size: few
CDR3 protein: CASSPGLAKHNEQFF

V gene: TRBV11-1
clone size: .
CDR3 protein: CASSTRSADSYNEQFF

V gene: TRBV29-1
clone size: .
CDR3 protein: CSVDVSGSLREQYF

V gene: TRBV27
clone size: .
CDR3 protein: CASSLKSSYEQYF

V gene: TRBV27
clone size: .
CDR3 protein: CASRLRAATDYEQYF

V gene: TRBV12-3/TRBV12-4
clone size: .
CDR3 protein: CASSLRVSLGSEAFF

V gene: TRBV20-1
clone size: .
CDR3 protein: CSATPLPTGRESHEQYF

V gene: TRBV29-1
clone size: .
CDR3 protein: CSVGLAEQFF

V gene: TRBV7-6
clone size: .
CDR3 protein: CASTNGGHRGMNTEAFF

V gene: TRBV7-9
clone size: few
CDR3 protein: CASSSTETERNTIYF

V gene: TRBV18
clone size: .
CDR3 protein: CASSPFGGGIEQYF

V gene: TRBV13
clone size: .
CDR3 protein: CASSFTDKNTEAFF

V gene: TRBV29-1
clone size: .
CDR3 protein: CSVEVSEAPGELFF

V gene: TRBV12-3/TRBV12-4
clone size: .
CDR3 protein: CASSLDGNSQHF

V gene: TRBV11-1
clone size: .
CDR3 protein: CASSVLGQGSNEQFF

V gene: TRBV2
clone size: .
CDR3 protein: CASSGEKLFF

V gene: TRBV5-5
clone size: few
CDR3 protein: CASSPTVFNEKLFF

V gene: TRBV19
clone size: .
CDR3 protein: CASSWDATNEKLFF

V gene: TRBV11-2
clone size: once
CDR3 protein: CASSFIGVSPLHF

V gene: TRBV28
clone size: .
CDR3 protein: CASSLGQGKSQETQYF

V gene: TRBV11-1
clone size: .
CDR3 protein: CASSLYPGGKGYTF

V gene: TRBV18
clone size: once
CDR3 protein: CASSSGTAETQYF

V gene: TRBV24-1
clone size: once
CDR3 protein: CATSGPYNEQFF

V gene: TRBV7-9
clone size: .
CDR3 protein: CASSSPGPSGNTIYF